The rows below give T cell receptor beta chains drawn from one sample of a study of early T cells in non-severe SARS-CoV-2 infection. A single record per CDR3 protein comes from TCRdb applying MiXCR to the 5' RACE reads. The sample records about 31,000 distinct CDR3 sequences, approximately 5.4% being singletons. The sample taken for sequencing was whole blood. Receptors originate from an adult who was a healthcare worker with PCR-confirmed SARS-CoV-2 infection or an uninfected control (not recorded which). CDR3s leave out the opening cysteine and the closing phenylalanine or tryptophan.

j_call: TRBJ2-1; v_call: TRBV20-1; cdr3_aa: SAQFTGDRWDEQF
j_call: TRBJ2-7; v_call: TRBV28; cdr3_aa: ASRPRLAYAYEQY
j_call: TRBJ2-5; v_call: TRBV2; cdr3_aa: ASRRDSQETQY
j_call: TRBJ2-7; v_call: TRBV27; cdr3_aa: ASGRDRGTAEQY
j_call: TRBJ2-1; v_call: TRBV5-1; cdr3_aa: ASSLGQSSYNEQF
j_call: TRBJ2-7; v_call: TRBV28; cdr3_aa: ASSLRGPTYEQY
j_call: TRBJ2-2; v_call: TRBV24-1; cdr3_aa: ATSVGHFTGELF
j_call: TRBJ1-5; v_call: TRBV6-1; cdr3_aa: ASSEVGGDRHSNQPQH
j_call: TRBJ2-5; v_call: TRBV20-1; cdr3_aa: SASPGGKGETQY
j_call: TRBJ1-5; v_call: TRBV4-1; cdr3_aa: ASSPLDSNQPQH
j_call: TRBJ2-7; v_call: TRBV7-9; cdr3_aa: ASSLVGGTSYEQY
j_call: TRBJ2-7; v_call: TRBV10-3; cdr3_aa: AIRGGGYEQY
j_call: TRBJ2-7; v_call: TRBV27; cdr3_aa: ASSFRASYEQY
j_call: TRBJ2-6; v_call: TRBV9; cdr3_aa: ASSSDRSSGANVLT
j_call: TRBJ2-1; v_call: TRBV27; cdr3_aa: ASSFPVPGLGPRTGGSYNEQF
j_call: TRBJ2-5; v_call: TRBV20-1; cdr3_aa: SAMDRLTQETQY
j_call: TRBJ2-7; v_call: TRBV11-2; cdr3_aa: ASSWSGQSGRPYEQY
j_call: TRBJ2-4; v_call: TRBV20-1; cdr3_aa: SAAGTGRNIQY
j_call: TRBJ2-7; v_call: TRBV7-2; cdr3_aa: ASSLESLANYEQY
j_call: TRBJ2-1; v_call: TRBV2; cdr3_aa: ASRRQGYEQF
j_call: TRBJ2-1; v_call: TRBV19; cdr3_aa: ASSIVAGGNNEQF
j_call: TRBJ2-4; v_call: TRBV23-1; cdr3_aa: ASSQSSQGGQKNIQY
j_call: TRBJ2-1; v_call: TRBV5-1; cdr3_aa: ASSEGLAGVGNEQF
j_call: TRBJ1-2; v_call: TRBV28; cdr3_aa: ASRTGQGGYGYT
j_call: TRBJ2-7; v_call: TRBV12-3/TRBV12-4; cdr3_aa: ASSPDPASYEQY
j_call: TRBJ1-5; v_call: TRBV5-1; cdr3_aa: ASSLDPGGQPQH
j_call: TRBJ2-5; v_call: TRBV12-3/TRBV12-4; cdr3_aa: ASSLSGLETQY
j_call: TRBJ1-4; v_call: TRBV3-1; cdr3_aa: ASSQGPSKLF
j_call: TRBJ2-7; v_call: TRBV5-4; cdr3_aa: ASSLRTGAYEQY
j_call: TRBJ2-1; v_call: TRBV20-1; cdr3_aa: SARDRLAGGYNEQF
j_call: TRBJ2-7; v_call: TRBV28; cdr3_aa: ASSSPLRGEQY
j_call: TRBJ2-1; v_call: TRBV28; cdr3_aa: ASKVSGDTRGNEQF
j_call: TRBJ2-3; v_call: TRBV9; cdr3_aa: ASSAPVTDRAADTQY
j_call: TRBJ2-2; v_call: TRBV7-7; cdr3_aa: ASSPAGFGELF
j_call: TRBJ2-7; v_call: TRBV12-3/TRBV12-4; cdr3_aa: ASSPGQGRTYEQY
j_call: TRBJ1-1; v_call: TRBV29-1; cdr3_aa: SARTPEAF
j_call: TRBJ1-2; v_call: TRBV11-2; cdr3_aa: ASSLDRGGEGYT
j_call: TRBJ2-1; v_call: TRBV5-1; cdr3_aa: ASSPVGAGYNEQF
j_call: TRBJ2-7; v_call: TRBV25-1; cdr3_aa: ASRRSIGESGEQY
j_call: TRBJ1-4; v_call: TRBV9; cdr3_aa: ASTLGQTSEKLF
j_call: TRBJ2-3; v_call: TRBV6-4; cdr3_aa: ASSPQLGDTQY
j_call: TRBJ2-1; v_call: TRBV5-4; cdr3_aa: ASSPGSGVEQF